The present entry profiles one T cell receptor (beta chain) with its context. Its antigen is not yet known. No base qualities exist here, and no much larger clone lies one base off it. The source of the sample is a study of shared clonotypes between healthy human individuals (TCRdb year 2020). Context from the whole study: A few men and a couple of women, aged 18 to 49 years, made up the cohort. To estimate repertoire size and how much clonotype sharing occurs between individuals, the study deeply sequenced the blood TCR repertoires of a handful of healthy adults. Different laboratories and diverse techniques were used to prepare libraries and sequence TCR repertoires, to increase sequencing depth and limit assay-specific biases. Leukapheresis yielded between about 0.94 and 10 billion PBMCs per donor. What the study reported, not specific to this receptor: Pairwise subsampling led to the expectation that sequencing depth would affect the degree of clonotype sharing among donors. Sampling was restricted to blood, and TCR repertoires in tissues likely differ from the TCR repertoires found in blood. Because the study included only a small number of donors, the genetic and exposure-history diversity represented was limited.

The donors were healthy, HIV-negative adults with no recently reported acute infections or vaccinations. All donors were Caucasian adults living in Nashville, Tennessee, USA. For unsorted samples, about 90 million PBMCs were counted and genomic DNA was extracted with the QIAamp DNA Blood Mini kit. Blood was obtained by leukapheresis, after which PBMCs were separated by Ficoll-Histopaque density gradient centrifugation and cryopreserved in liquid nitrogen vapor phase. TCR CDR3 regions were amplified from genomic DNA by multiplex PCR using the deep immunoSEQ assay. Extracted genomic DNA from each cell subset was spread evenly across all wells of several immunoSEQ 96-well plates, with each plate serving as a replicate. For unsorted PBMC, approximately 0.3 ug of genomic DNA, equivalent to roughly 30,000 T cell genomes, went into each replicate PCR. Unsorted PBMC genomic DNA was sequenced across ten immunoSEQ deep assay plates. The purified libraries were quantified using a Qubit 3.0 fluorometer, sized with a Bioanalyzer 2100, and then quantified again using the KAPA Library Quantification kit. Every immunoSEQ 96-well plate was sequenced on a separate single-read 150-cycle Illumina NextSeq 550 flow cell. The authors' pipeline ran thus. Because only junctional sequences without quality scores were contained in the immunoSEQ output, filtering matching that applied to full-length reads could not be performed. Sequences were annotated with PyIR, a Python wrapper for IgBLAST v1.9, using IMGT germline references to assign V/J genes and CDR3. Reads with weak V/J assignments (E-value above 1e-6), missing CDR3, stop codons, out-of-frame junctions, or ambiguous translated residues were removed. A V3J clonotype was defined by an identical inferred V gene, J gene, and CDR3 amino acid sequence. Percentage overlap between repertoires was computed as shared unique clonotypes divided by the size of the smaller repertoire. Three approaches were used to assess repertoire richness: RTK rarefaction, the Chao1 estimator, and Recon v2.1 estimates of unobserved clonotypes. The source is immuneACCESS, and TCRdb retained only in-frame sequences with V and J called. Part of the clones is not carried over; for the studies checked, unresolved V genes explain less than half of this, and the remainder is unexplained. V, J and clone size reflect that table, while D and trimming were determined from the DNA. In all, the sample holds around 530,000 clones, and roughly 79% of those were seen once. The top ten clonotypes cover 12% of the sample.

The CDR3 measures 16 amino acids from cysteine to phenylalanine. Solely the CDR3 DNA is kept, with 48 bases framed from the first base. The germline V gene supplies CDR1 SGHRS and CDR2 YFSETQ. The V and J ends are trimmed by 0 bases and 0 bases, leaving 12 bases between them. Sequencing used PBMCs. This receptor was obtained from a woman in her thirties or forties in good health. Some clones in this sample may be carry-over from other donors' samples. The chain is assembled from TRBV5-1 and TRBJ1-1; the D gene identity is not certain. The bases read TGCGCCAGCAGCTTGGCCCGGACGACGGTGAACACTGAAGCTTTCTTT. Its protein product is CASSLARTTVNTEAFF.